The entry below gives a single T cell receptor beta chain sequence along with its context. Its antigen is not known. This sample is part of a study of T cell responses to AZD1222 COVID-19 vaccine. General study findings and limits: Only five to seven individuals given AZD1222 were seropositive at baseline.

The germline V gene encodes CDR1 SGHRS and CDR2 YFSETQ. V was clipped by 4 bases and J by 4 bases; unmatched bases: 9. This CDR3 comprises 15 residues. Sequenced by immunoSEQ multiplex PCR; TCRdb stores in-frame clones only, minus some. Of approximately 110,000 clones listed, 88% were seen once; the top ten hold 10% to 15%. The chain is built from TRBV5-1 and TRBJ1-1; the match to TRBD1 covers 8 bases. Here the sequenced sample was peripheral blood, taken on day 0 of MenACWY control vaccination. The TCR comes from an adult in good health. CDR3 residues: CASSPELDRVTEAFF. The DNA of the CDR3 is TGCGCCAGCAGCCCGGAGCTGGACAGGGTCACTGAAGCTTTCTTT.